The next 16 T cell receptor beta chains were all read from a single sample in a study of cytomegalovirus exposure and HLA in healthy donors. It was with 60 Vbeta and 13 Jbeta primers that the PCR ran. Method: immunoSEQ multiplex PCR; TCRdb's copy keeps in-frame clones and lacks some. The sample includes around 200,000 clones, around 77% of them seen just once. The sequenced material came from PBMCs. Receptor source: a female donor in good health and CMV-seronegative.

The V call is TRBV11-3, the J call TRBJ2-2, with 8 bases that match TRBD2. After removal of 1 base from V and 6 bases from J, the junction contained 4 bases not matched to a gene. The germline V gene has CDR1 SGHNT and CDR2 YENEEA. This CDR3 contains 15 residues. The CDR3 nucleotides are TGTGCCAGCAGCTTAGTCGGGGGGGCCCCCGGGGAGCTGTTTTTT. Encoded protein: CASSLVGGAPGELFF.

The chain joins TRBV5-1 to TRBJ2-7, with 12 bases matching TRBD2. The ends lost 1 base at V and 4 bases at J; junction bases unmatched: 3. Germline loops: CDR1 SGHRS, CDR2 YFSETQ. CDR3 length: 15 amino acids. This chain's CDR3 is CASSLRLAGEYEQYF. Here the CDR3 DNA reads TGCGCCAGCAGCTTGAGACTAGCGGGAGAGTACGAGCAGTACTTC.

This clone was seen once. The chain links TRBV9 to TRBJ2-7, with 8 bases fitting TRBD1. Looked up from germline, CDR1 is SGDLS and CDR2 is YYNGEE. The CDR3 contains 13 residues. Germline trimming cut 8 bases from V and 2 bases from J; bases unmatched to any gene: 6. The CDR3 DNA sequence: TGTGCCAGTGGGACAGGTCCCACCTACGAGCAGTACTTC. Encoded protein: CASGTGPTYEQYF.

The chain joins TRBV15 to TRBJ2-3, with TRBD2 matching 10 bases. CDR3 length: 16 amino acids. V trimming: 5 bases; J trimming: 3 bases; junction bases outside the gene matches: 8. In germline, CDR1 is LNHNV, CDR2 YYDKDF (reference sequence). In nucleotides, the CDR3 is TGTGCCACCAGCGTCTCTAGCGGGGGTCGGACAGATACGCAGTATTTT. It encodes CATSVSSGGRTDTQYF.

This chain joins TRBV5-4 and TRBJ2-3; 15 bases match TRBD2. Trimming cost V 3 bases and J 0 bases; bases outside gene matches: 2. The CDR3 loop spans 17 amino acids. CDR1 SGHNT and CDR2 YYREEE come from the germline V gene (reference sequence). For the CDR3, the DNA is TGTGCCAGCAGCTCAGGACTAGCGGGGGGGAGCACAGATACGCAGTATTTT. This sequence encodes CASSSGLAGGSTDTQYF.

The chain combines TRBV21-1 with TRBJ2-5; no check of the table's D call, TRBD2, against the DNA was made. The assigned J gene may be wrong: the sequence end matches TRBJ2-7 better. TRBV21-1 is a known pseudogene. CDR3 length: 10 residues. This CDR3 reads CASSNNEQYF. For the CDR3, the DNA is TGTGCCAGCAGCAACAACGAGCAGTACTTC.

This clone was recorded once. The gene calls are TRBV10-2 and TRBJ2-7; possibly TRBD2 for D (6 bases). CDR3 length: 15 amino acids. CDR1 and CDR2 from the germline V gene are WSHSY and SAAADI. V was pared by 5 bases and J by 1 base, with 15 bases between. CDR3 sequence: CASSSLAGRSYEQYF. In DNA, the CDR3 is TGCGCCAGCAGTAGCCTGGCGGGGCGGTCCTACGAGCAGTACTTC.

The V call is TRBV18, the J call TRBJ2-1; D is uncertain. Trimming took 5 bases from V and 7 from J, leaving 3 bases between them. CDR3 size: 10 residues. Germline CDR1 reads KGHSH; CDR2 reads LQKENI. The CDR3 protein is CASSENEQFF. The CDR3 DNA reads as TGTGCCAGCTCAGAGAATGAGCAGTTCTTC. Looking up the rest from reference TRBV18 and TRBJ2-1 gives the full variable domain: NAGVMQNPRHLVRRRGQEARLRCSPMKGHSHVYWYRQLPEEGLKFMVYLQKENIIDESGMPKERFSAEFPKEGPSILRIQQVVRGDSAAYFCASSENEQFFGPGTRLTVL.

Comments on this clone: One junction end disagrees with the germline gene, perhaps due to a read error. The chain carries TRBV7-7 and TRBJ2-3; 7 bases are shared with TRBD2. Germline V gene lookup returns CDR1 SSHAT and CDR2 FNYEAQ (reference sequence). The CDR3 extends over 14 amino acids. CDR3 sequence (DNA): TGTGCTAGCAGCTTAGGCGGGAGCCCTGATACGCAGTATTTT. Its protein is CASSLGGSPDTQYF.

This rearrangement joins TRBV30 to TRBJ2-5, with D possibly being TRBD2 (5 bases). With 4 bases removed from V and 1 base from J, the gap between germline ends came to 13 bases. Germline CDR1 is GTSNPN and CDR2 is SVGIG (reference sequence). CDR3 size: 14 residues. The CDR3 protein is CAWIRGQFQETQYF. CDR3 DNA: TGTGCCTGGATACGAGGGCAGTTCCAAGAGACCCAGTACTTC.

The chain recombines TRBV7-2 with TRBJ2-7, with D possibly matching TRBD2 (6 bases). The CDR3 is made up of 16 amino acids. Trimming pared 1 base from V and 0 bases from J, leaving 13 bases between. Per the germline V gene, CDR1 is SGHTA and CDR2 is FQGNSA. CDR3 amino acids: CASSLGGLQFSYEQYF. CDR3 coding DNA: TGTGCCAGCAGCTTAGGTGGACTACAATTCTCCTACGAGCAGTACTTC.

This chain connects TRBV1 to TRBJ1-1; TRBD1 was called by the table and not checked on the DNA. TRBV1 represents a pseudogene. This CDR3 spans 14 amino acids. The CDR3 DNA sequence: TGCACCAGCAGAGTGGGACAGAAGAACACTGAAGCTTTCTTT. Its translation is CTSRVGQKNTEAFF.

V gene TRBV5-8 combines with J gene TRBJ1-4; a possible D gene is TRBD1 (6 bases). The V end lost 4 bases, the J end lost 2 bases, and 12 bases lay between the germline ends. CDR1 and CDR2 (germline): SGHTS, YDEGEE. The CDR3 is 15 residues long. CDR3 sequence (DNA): TGTGCCAGCAGCGCCGGACAGTTCACTAATGAAAAACTGTTTTTT. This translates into CASSAGQFTNEKLFF.

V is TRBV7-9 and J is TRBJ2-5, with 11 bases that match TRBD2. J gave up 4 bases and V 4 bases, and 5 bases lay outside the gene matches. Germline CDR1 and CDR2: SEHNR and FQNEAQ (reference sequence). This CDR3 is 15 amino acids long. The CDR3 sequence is CASSSGLAELETQYF. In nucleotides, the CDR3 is TGTGCCAGCAGCTCGGGACTAGCGGAGCTAGAGACCCAGTACTTC.

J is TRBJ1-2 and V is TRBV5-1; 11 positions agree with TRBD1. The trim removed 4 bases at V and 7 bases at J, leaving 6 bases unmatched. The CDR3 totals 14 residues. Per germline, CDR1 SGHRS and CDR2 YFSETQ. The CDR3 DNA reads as TGCGCCAGCAGCCCCGGACAGGGGGCAGGTGGCTACACCTTC. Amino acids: CASSPGQGAGGYTF.

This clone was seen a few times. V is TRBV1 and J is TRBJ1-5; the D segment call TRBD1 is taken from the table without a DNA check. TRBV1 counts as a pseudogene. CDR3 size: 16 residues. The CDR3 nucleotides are TGCACCAGCAGCCATCAGGGAACAGTTAGCAATCAGCCCCAGCATTTT. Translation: CTSSHQGTVSNQPQHF.